The following is a T cell receptor beta chain sequence with its context. Its antigen remains unidentified. The CDR3 totals 14 residues. V was pared by 4 bases and J by 5 bases, with 7 bases of the junction left unmatched. Germline CDR1 and CDR2: SGHRS and YFSETQ. This sample was included in a study of PD-1 blockade in classical Hodgkin lymphoma. Overall study context: Patients got intravenous nivolumab 3 mg/kg every 2 weeks. General study findings and limits: Complete responders entered with baseline diversity on par with newly diagnosed patients, the results showed. Reports indicated that newly diagnosed patients had lower baseline TCR diversity than healthy donors did.

Here immunoSEQ multiplex PCR was the method, and the copy in TCRdb shows in-frame clones only, minus some. The repertoire includes more than 30,000 clones, about four fifths of them detected once, and around a third sits in the top ten. The patients all showed relapse after autologous stem cell transplantation, while their brentuximab vedotin exposure varied. The best responses consisted of complete response, partial response or progressive disease. The rearrangement joins TRBV5-1 to TRBJ1-1; the match to TRBD1 covers 8 bases. This clonotype was sampled from a human donor with classical Hodgkin lymphoma. The sample consisted of peripheral blood mononuclear cells (PBMCs), taken at baseline. The CDR3 reads CASSTGQAETEAFF. The CDR3, as DNA: TGCGCCAGCAGCACGGGACAGGCAGAGACTGAAGCTTTCTTT.